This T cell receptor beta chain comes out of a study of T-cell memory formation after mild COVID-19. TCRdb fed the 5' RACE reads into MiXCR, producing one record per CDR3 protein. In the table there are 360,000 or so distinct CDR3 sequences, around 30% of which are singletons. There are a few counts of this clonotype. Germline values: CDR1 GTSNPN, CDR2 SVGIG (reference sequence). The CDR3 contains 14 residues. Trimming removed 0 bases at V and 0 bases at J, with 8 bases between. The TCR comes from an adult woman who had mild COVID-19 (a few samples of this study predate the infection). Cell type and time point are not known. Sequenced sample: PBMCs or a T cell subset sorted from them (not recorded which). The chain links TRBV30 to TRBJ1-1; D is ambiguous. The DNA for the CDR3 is TGTGCCTGGAGTGTCTCACAGATGAACACTGAAGCTTTCTTT. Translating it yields CAWSVSQMNTEAFF.